This T cell receptor (beta chain) was sequenced in a study of shared clonotypes between healthy human individuals. Donors were Caucasian adults residing in Nashville, Tennessee, USA. Genomic DNA (from each subset) was split evenly across several immunoSEQ plates. Using immunoSEQ multiplex PCR, the repertoire was profiled, and TCRdb retains in-frame clones only, with some absent. The table shows roughly 490,000 clones, with 79% occurring only once. Of note for this clone: The antigen remains undetermined.

The CDR3 has 16 amino acids. Notes on the study in general: Investigators collected only blood, and repertoires in tissues likely differ. There were few donors, and this limited the genetic and exposure-history diversity represented.

This clonotype originated in a woman in her forties in good health. Some clones in this sample may be carry-over from other donors' samples. The chain recombines TRBV21-1 with TRBJ2-7; the D call of TRBD1 is as the table states it, not checked on the DNA. TRBV21-1 is reported as a pseudogene. Specimen: PBMCs. CDR3: CASTPGGRGQSYEQYF. The CDR3 DNA reads as TGTGCCAGCACCCCAGGGGGAAGGGGGCAAAGCTACGAGCAGTACTTC.